The clone carrying this TCR beta chain was detected ten times or more. The antigen is unknown. This record comes from a study of T cells after yellow fever vaccination. Findings of the study overall: Although the secondary response was weaker, it peaked faster, at day 5 versus 15. Highly abundant clonotypes carried over from the bulk population could end up in FACS-sorted repertoires as contaminants.

The CDR3 spans 15 residues. The germline V gene encodes CDR1 SEHNR and CDR2 FQNEAQ (reference sequence). The V and J ends lost 2 bases and 5 bases respectively, with 15 bases between them. TCRdb ran MiXCR on the 5' RACE reads and lists one entry per CDR3 protein. The sample consists of nearly 350,000 distinct CDR3 sequences, roughly 7.5% of them appearing once. Sample: PBMCs, taken more than 40 days after the first yellow fever vaccination. The rearrangement links TRBV7-9 to TRBJ1-1, with D possibly being TRBD1 (6 bases). This receptor was obtained from a young man who received the YFV17D yellow fever vaccine. CDR3: CASSLWGGQTTEAFF. Here the CDR3 DNA reads TGTGCCAGCAGCTTATGGGGGGGGCAGACGACTGAAGCTTTCTTT.